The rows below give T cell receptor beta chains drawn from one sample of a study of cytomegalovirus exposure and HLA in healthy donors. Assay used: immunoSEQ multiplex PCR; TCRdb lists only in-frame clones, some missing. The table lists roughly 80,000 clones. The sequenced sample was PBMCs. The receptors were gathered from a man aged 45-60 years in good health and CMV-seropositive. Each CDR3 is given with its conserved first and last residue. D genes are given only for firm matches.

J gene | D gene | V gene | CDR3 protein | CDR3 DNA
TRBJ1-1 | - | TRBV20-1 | CSASRVGAFF | TGCAGTGCTTCGCGGGTGGGGGCTTTCTTT
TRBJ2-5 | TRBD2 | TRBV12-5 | CASGSPSGRGKTQYF | TGTGCTAGTGGTTCCCCTAGCGGGAGGGGTAAGACCCAGTACTTC
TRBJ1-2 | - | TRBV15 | CATSRGGEGSGYTF | TGTGCCACCAGCAGAGGGGGGGAGGGGAGTGGCTACACCTTC
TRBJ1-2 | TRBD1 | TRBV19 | CASNTGTALIYGYTF | TGTGCCAGTAACACGGGGACAGCGCTTATCTATGGCTACACCTTC
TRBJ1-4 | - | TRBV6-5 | CASSYSWGGREKLFF | TGTGCCAGCAGTTACTCATGGGGGGGGAGAGAAAAACTGTTTTTT
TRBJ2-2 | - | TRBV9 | CASSVGQNTGELFF | TGTGCCAGCAGCGTAGGGCAAAACACCGGGGAGCTGTTTTTT
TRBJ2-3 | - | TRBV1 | CTSSHRLAGDPSTDTQYF | TGCACCAGCAGCCACCGACTAGCGGGCGACCCTAGCACAGATACGCAGTATTTT
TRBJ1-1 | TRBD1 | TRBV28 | CASRGTGGSNTEAFF | TGTGCCAGCAGAGGGACAGGGGGGTCAAACACTGAAGCTTTCTTT
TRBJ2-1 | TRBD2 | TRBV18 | CASSPGLASYNEQFF | TGTGCCAGCTCACCGGGACTAGCCTCCTACAATGAGCAGTTCTTC
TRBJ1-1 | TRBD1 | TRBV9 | CASSEQGTLNTEAFF | TGTGCCAGCAGCGAACAGGGGACTTTGAACACTGAAGCTTTCTTT